Listed here are 17 T cell receptor beta chains from one sample, sequenced in a study of blood T cells in healthy people across ages. Primed by a sample-barcoded 5' primer and a J-beta primer mix, a second PCR proceeded for about 7 to 11 cycles. Each CDR3 protein gets one entry after TCRdb re-called the 5' RACE reads with MiXCR. This sample yields hundreds of thousands of distinct CDR3 sequences, of which 25% to 30% are seen a single time; over 25% belongs to the top ten. The sample consisted of blood. The receptors originated from a woman aged 70-85 years in good health.

This clonotype was recorded a few times. The chain recombines TRBV3-1 with TRBJ1-3, with a weak D call TRBD1 (5 bases). Trimming left V 0 bases short and J 4 bases short, with 16 bases between. The CDR3 extends over 17 amino acids. Germline V gene lookup returns CDR1 LGHDT and CDR2 YNNKEL (reference sequence). CDR3 in amino acids: CASSQEAGRFAGNTIYF. The CDR3 region has the DNA TGTGCCAGCAGCCAAGAGGCAGGGAGGTTTGCCGGAAACACCATATATTTT.

This clonotype was found a few times. The J gene is TRBJ2-5, the V gene TRBV29-1; 7 positions agree with TRBD1. The J call is doubtful: the DNA matches TRBJ2-7 better. Per the germline V gene, CDR1 is SQVTM and CDR2 is ANQGSEA. This CDR3 is 16 amino acids long. The CDR3: CSVLETGTAVVYEQYF. The CDR3 DNA sequence: TGCAGCGTATTAGAGACCGGGACAGCGGTTGTGTACGAGCAGTACTTC.

This clonotype has a handful of counts. CDR3 sequence: CSARERLAGGEVKNIQYF. CDR3 DNA sequence: TGCAGTGCTAGAGAGAGACTAGCGGGAGGAGAGGTCAAAAACATTCAGTACTTC. The chain employs TRBV20-1 and TRBJ2-4; 13 nucleotides align to TRBD2. Losses at the gene ends were 0 bases for V and 3 bases for J; bases not matched to a gene: 8. The CDR3 sequence is 18 residues long. Germline V CDR1 and CDR2: DFQATT, SNEGSKA (reference sequence).

This clonotype turned up a few times. This sequence joins TRBV28 and TRBJ2-3; D call uncertain. The V end was cut by 7 bases, the J end by 2 bases, with 7 bases between. Germline CDR1 reads MDHEN; CDR2 reads SYDVKM. The CDR3 runs to 12 residues. The CDR3 reads CASTRTTDTQYF. CDR3 nucleotide sequence: TGTGCCAGCACACGGACCACAGATACGCAGTATTTT.

This clonotype was seen more than once but under ten times. The chain uses TRBV18 and TRBJ2-4, with D possibly matching TRBD1 (5 bases). The germline gives CDR1 KGHSH, CDR2 LQKENI. This CDR3 is built from 14 residues. V lost 0 bases, J lost 6 bases, and 9 bases lay in between. The CDR3 DNA follows: TGTGCCAGCTCACCACCGGTAGACAGAAACATTCAGTACTTC. This sequence encodes CASSPPVDRNIQYF.

Regarding this clonotype: Relative to the germline gene, one junction end is altered; a read error may explain this. The CDR3 loop reads CASSSTGSADTEYF. DNA for the CDR3: TGTGCCAGCAGTTCGACAGGGTCGGCAGATACGGAGTATTTT. This chain uses TRBV12-3 or TRBV12-4 with TRBJ2-3, with 7 bases identical to TRBD1. The CDR3 runs 14 residues.

The chain employs TRBV6-1 and TRBJ1-4; no reliable D call. Germline CDR1 reads MNHNS; CDR2 reads SASEGT. This CDR3 is built from 14 residues. V was cut by 3 bases and J by 7 bases, with 12 bases left in between. CDR3 region: CASSDRRPPEKLFF. The CDR3, as DNA: TGTGCCAGCAGTGATAGGAGACCGCCTGAAAAACTGTTTTTT.

Worth noting for this clonotype: This may stem from a read error, because a much larger clone lies one nucleotide away. The CDR3 does not end in the conserved phenylalanine or tryptophan, so this is likely a read error. The chain links TRBV6-6 to TRBJ2-1; 8 positions agree with TRBD2. This CDR3 region has 15 residues. After removal of 2 bases from V and 5 bases from J, the junction contained 5 bases not matched to a gene. CDR1 and CDR2 (germline): MNHNY, SVGAGI (reference sequence). The CDR3 region is CASSYSGRQNNEQFL. The CDR3 nucleotides read TGTGCCAGCAGTTACAGCGGGAGACAAAACAATGAGCAGTTCCTC.

A few counts support this clonotype. This rearrangement joins TRBV7-3 to TRBJ2-5; 7 bases agree with TRBD2. The J call is doubtful: the DNA matches TRBJ2-7 better. Germline values: CDR1 SGHTA, CDR2 FQGTGA. CDR3 length equals 15 residues. The DNA for the CDR3 is TGTGCCAGCAGCTTAGGGCGGGAGACCCCCTACGAGCAGTACTTC. As protein: CASSLGRETPYEQYF.

This clonotype has just a few counts. The gene calls are TRBV20-1 and TRBJ2-1; TRBD2 is a possible D gene (5 bases). Germline V gives CDR1 DFQATT, CDR2 SNEGSKA (reference sequence). With 6 bases removed from V and 8 bases from J, the gap between germline ends came to 17 bases. This CDR3 has 13 residues. CDR3 bases: TGCAGTGCCCGGACGGGGAAGGGTGATGAGCAGTTCTTC. Translated, it gives CSARTGKGDEQFF.

This chain joins TRBV9 and TRBJ1-4; D ambiguous. The CDR3 is made up of 13 amino acids. Trimming took 0 bases from V and 5 from J, leaving 5 bases between them. The germline V gene encodes CDR1 SGDLS and CDR2 YYNGEE. CDR3 nucleotides: TGTGCCAGCAGCGTAGCCGAAAATGAAAAACTGTTTTTT. Its protein is CASSVAENEKLFF.

The table lists this clonotype with a few counts. The genes are TRBV7-2 and TRBJ2-7, with D tentatively TRBD2 (5 bases). Germline V lookup: CDR1 SGHTA, CDR2 FQGNSA. V lost 5 bases and J 2 bases, leaving 16 bases between the germline ends. The CDR3 covers 15 residues. Written as DNA, the CDR3 is TGTGCCAGCAGCCGCATGTTGGGAGAGACCTACGAGCAGTACTTC. As protein: CASSRMLGETYEQYF. The variable domain in full, with the rest retrieved from reference TRBV7-2 and TRBJ2-7, is GAGVSQSPSNKVTEKGKDVELRCDPISGHTALYWYRQSLGQGLEFLIYFQGNSAPDKSGLPSDRFSAERTGGSVSTLTIQRTQQEDSAVYLCASSRMLGETYEQYFGPGTRLTVT.

This clonotype was recorded a few times. The chain combines TRBV28 with TRBJ2-5; D might be TRBD2 (6 bases). The closer fit of TRBJ2-7 to the DNA end suggests the J call may be wrong. CDR1 is MDHEN, CDR2 SYDVKM, per germline. CDR3 size: 15 residues. The CDR3 DNA reads TGTGCCAGCAGTCTTATGGGGAGGACTGCCTACGAGCAGTACTTC. This sequence encodes CASSLMGRTAYEQYF.

This clonotype was counted at least ten times. The J gene is TRBJ1-2, the V gene TRBV20-1, with 8 bases aligning to TRBD1. Germline V gene sequence: CDR1 DFQATT, CDR2 SNEGSKA (reference sequence). This CDR3 is built from 14 residues. Germline trimming cut 3 bases from V and 8 bases from J; bases unmatched to any gene: 11. In nucleotides, the CDR3 is TGCAGTGCTAGGCCGACAGGGGTAGGGGAGGGCTACACCTTC. It codes for CSARPTGVGEGYTF.

This chain connects TRBV12-3 or TRBV12-4 to TRBJ1-5; 7 bases are shared with TRBD1. V shed 1 base, J shed 3 bases, and the junction held 6 bases outside the gene matches. The CDR3 loop spans 16 amino acids. CDR3 in DNA: TGTGCCAGCAGTTTAGGGCAGGGGGGTAACAATCAGCCCCAGCATTTT. The encoded protein is CASSLGQGGNNQPQHF.

This chain uses TRBV7-9 with TRBJ1-1; D gene uncertain. The CDR3 has 15 amino acids. Germline V gives CDR1 SEHNR, CDR2 FQNEAQ (reference sequence). Trimming removed 4 bases at V and 1 base at J, with 13 bases between. CDR3 sequence: CASSSEGRPNTEAFF. CDR3 sequence (DNA): TGTGCCAGCAGCTCCGAGGGCAGACCGAACACTGAAGCTTTCTTT.

V is TRBV28 and J is TRBJ2-1, with 7 bases identical to TRBD1. The CDR3 covers 15 residues. V was pared by 5 bases and J by 7 bases, with 11 bases of the junction left unmatched. Germline-derived CDR1 and CDR2 are MDHEN and SYDVKM. Here the CDR3 DNA reads TGTGCCAGCAGTCCGTATAAGAGCAGGGGGAATGAGCAGTTCTTC. Protein: CASSPYKSRGNEQFF.